This T cell receptor beta chain was captured by sequencing in a study of technical replicates of blood from a few donors. Repertoires were generated with immunoSEQ multiplex PCR, while TCRdb's copy carries only in-frame clones and drops some. Among roughly 76,000 clones listed, 75% to 95% were seen once. Sequences were obtained from T cells isolated from PBMCs. The source is a human donor in good health. Some clones in this sample may be carry-over from other donors' samples.

In nucleotides, the CDR3 is TGTGCCAGCAGCCCGCCCGGGACAGGTTCCTATGGCTACACCTTC. As protein: CASSPPGTGSYGYTF. The V call is TRBV7-8, the J call TRBJ1-2, with 8 bases matching TRBD1. Germline V CDR1 and CDR2: SGHVS, FQNEAQ. V gave up 5 bases and J gave up 4 bases; unmatched junction bases: 9. The CDR3 spans 15 residues.